This T cell receptor (beta chain) was recovered during a study of control samples from healthy donors and cancer patients. Clones were read by immunoSEQ multiplex PCR, and TCRdb kept only the in-frame ones, dropping some. The sample lists about 160,000 clones, about 90% occurring once. The trim removed 5 bases at V and 8 bases at J, leaving 11 bases unmatched. CDR1 is SGHTA and CDR2 is FQGNSA in the germline V gene. This CDR3 has 15 residues. The sequenced material came from blood. This TCR was sampled from a man aged 25-45 years in good health. This chain links TRBV7-2 with TRBJ1-2, with 10 bases fitting TRBD1. This CDR3 reads CASSKNTGTGVGYTF. The CDR3, as DNA: TGTGCCAGCAGCAAGAATACCGGGACAGGGGTCGGCTACACCTTC.